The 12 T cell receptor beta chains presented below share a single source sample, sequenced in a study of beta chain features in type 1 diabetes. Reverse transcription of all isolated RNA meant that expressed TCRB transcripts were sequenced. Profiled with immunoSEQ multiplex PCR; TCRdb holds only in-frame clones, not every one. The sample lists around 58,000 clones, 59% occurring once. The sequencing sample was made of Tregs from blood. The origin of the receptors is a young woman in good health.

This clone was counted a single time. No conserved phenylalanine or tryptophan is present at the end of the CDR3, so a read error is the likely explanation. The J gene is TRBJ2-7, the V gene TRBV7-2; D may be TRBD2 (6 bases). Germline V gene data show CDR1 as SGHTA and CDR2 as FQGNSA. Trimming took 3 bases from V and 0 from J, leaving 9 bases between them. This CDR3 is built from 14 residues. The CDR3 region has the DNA TGTGCCAGCAGCTTCGCAGCGGGCTCCTACGAGCAGTACCTC. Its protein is CASSFAAGSYEQYL.

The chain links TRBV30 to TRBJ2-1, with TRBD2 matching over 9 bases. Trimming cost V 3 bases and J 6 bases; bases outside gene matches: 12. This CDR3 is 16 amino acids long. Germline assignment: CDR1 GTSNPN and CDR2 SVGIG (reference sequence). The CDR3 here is CAWRTPSGTSLNEQFF. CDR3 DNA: TGTGCCTGGAGGACCCCCTCCGGGACTAGCCTCAATGAGCAGTTCTTC.

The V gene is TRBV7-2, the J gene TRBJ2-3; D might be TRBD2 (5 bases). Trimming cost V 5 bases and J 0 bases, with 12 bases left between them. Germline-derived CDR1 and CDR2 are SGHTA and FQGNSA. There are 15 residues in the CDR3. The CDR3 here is CASSPQWTSTDTQYF. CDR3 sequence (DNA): TGTGCCAGCAGCCCCCAATGGACTAGCACAGATACGCAGTATTTT.

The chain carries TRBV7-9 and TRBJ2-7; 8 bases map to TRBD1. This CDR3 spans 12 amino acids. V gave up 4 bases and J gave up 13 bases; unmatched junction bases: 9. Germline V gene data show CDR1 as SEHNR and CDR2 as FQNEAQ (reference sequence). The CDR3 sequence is CASSSGQGLSYF. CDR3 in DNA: TGTGCCAGCAGCTCCGGACAGGGTTTATCCTACTTC.

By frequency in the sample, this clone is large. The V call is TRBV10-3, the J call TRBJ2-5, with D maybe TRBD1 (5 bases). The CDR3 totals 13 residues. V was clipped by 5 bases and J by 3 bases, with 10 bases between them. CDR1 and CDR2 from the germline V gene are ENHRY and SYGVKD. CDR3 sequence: CAISHPGKETQYF. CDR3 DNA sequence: TGTGCCATCAGTCATCCAGGGAAAGAGACCCAGTACTTC.

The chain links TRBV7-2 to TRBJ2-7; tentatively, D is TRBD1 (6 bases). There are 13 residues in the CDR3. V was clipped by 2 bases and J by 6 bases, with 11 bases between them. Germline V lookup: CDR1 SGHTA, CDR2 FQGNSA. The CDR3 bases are TGTGCCAGCAGCTTAAACGGACAGTTCGAGCAGTACTTC. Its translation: CASSLNGQFEQYF.

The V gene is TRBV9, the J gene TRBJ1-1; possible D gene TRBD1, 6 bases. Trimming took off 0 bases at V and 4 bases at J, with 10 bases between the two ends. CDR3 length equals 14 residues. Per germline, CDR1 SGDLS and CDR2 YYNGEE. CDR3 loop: CASSVGTGFTEAFF. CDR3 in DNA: TGTGCCAGCAGCGTAGGTACAGGGTTCACTGAAGCTTTCTTT.

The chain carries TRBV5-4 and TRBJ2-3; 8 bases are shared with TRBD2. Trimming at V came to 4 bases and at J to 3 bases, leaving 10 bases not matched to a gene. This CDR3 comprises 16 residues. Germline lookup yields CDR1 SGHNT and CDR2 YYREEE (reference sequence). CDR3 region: CASSPPGAGETDTQYF. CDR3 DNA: TGTGCCAGCAGCCCCCCAGGAGCGGGAGAGACAGATACGCAGTATTTT.

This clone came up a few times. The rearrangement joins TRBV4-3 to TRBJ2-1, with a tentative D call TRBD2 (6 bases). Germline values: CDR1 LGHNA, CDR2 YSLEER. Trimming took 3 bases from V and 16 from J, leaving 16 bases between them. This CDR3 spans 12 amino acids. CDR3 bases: TGCGCCAGCAGCCAGATTGGGACTCCCGCTTTCTTC. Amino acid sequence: CASSQIGTPAFF.

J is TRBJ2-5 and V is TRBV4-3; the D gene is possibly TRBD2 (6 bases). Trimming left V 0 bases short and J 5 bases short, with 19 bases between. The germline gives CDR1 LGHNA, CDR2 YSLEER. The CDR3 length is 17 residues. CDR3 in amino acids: CASSQDWRGPPWETQYF. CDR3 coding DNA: TGCGCCAGCAGCCAAGATTGGCGGGGCCCTCCCTGGGAGACCCAGTACTTC.

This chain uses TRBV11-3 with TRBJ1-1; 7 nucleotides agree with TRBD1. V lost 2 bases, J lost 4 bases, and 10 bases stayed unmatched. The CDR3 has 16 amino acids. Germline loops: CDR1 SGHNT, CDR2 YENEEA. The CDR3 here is CASSLFGSGTATEAFF. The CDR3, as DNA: TGTGCCAGCAGCTTATTTGGTAGCGGGACAGCCACTGAAGCTTTCTTT.

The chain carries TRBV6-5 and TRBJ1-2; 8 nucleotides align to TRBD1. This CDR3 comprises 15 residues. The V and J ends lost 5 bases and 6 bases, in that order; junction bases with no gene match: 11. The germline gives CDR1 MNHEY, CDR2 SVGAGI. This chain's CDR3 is CASSGTGTGEDGYTF. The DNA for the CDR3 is TGTGCCAGCAGTGGCACCGGGACAGGCGAGGATGGCTACACCTTC.